What follows is one T cell receptor (beta chain) and its context. The CDR3 has 14 amino acids. V lost 2 bases to trimming and J lost 3 bases, with 10 bases between them. These data come from a study of molecular identifiers for immune sequencing clone quantification. With listed TCR primers and previously described methods, bulk TCR libraries were prepared. TCRdb analysed the PCR reads with MiXCR anew, one entry per CDR3 protein. The sample gives about 640,000 distinct CDR3 sequences, just under 20% of which show up once; 0.85% to 0.9% is in the top ten. Sample: naive CD8+ T cells from blood, with Jurkat cell RNA spiked in. Indicated subset: FACS-sorted CD8+CD4-CCR7+CD45RA+ naive T cells. The sequence was obtained from a human donor in good health. Some libraries in this study had Jurkat cell RNA spiked in. V is TRBV23-1 and J is TRBJ1-2; D not certain. TRBV23-1 is an open reading frame whose function is uncertain. CDR3 in amino acids: CASSQKGHYYGYTF. The DNA of the CDR3 is TGCGCCAGCAGTCAAAAGGGTCATTACTATGGCTACACCTTC.